A selection of T cell receptor beta chains follows, all from one sample in a study of T cells in Graves' hyperthyroidism and ophthalmopathy. TCRdb fed the multiplex PCR reads into MiXCR, producing one record per CDR3 protein. Of about 400,000 distinct CDR3 sequences listed, about 14% are singletons. The sequencing input was blood. These TCRs come from a man aged 45-65 years with Graves' ophthalmopathy. Both conserved end residues are part of each CDR3.

V gene	J gene	CDR3 protein
TRBV10-3	TRBJ2-7	CAINPGRGVHEQYF
TRBV6-1	TRBJ2-1	CASRGLAGPGNEQFF
TRBV6-1	TRBJ1-1	CASSGRQLNTEAFF
TRBV11-3	TRBJ2-7	CASSFSWGSSYEQYF
TRBV7-3	TRBJ2-3	CASLKRESTDTQYF
TRBV20-1	TRBJ2-4	CSARLAGEFKNIQYF
TRBV27	TRBJ1-5	CASSLDTGNQPQHF
TRBV28	TRBJ2-3	CASSFALDVWVTDTQYF
TRBV18	TRBJ2-7	CASSPNGGDSYEQYF
TRBV27	TRBJ2-3	CASSLGLAGVMGTDTQYF
TRBV5-8	TRBJ1-5	CASTSPGGNQPQHF
TRBV28	TRBJ1-5	CASSPPGQGYQPQHF
TRBV9	TRBJ1-5	CASSGGTNQPQHF
TRBV7-9	TRBJ2-1	CASSYGTSGNEQFF
TRBV11-1	TRBJ2-1	CASSWTRGGGEQFF
TRBV28	TRBJ1-3	CASSSGQDYRTIYF
TRBV4-1	TRBJ2-7	CASSPRGEAAYEQYF
TRBV18	TRBJ2-3	CASSPQFGSDTQYF
TRBV10-3	TRBJ2-1	CAITQREENEQFF